One sample yielded the 2 T cell receptor beta chains listed below, sequenced in a study of T cell clones after liver transplantation. Sequencing was performed with immunoSEQ multiplex PCR; in TCRdb, only in-frame clones are kept and a portion is missing. The sample contains tens of thousands of clones, nearly 85% of which appear only once. Material: CD4+ T cells from blood, obtained about 46 months after liver transplant. Receptors were obtained from a human patient who received a liver transplant. Some T cells could come from the graft donor.

This CDR3 is CASSLAGSSEETQYF. The CDR3 DNA reads TGCGCCAGCAGCTTGGCCGGGTCTAGCGAGGAGACCCAGTACTTC. The V gene is TRBV5-1, the J gene TRBJ2-5; the D gene is possibly TRBD2 (6 bases). Germline V gene data show CDR1 as SGHRS and CDR2 as YFSETQ. Trimming removed 0 bases from V and 5 bases from J, with 14 bases in between. The CDR3 consists of 15 residues.

In regard to this clone: Its ends do not fully match the called genes, so a read error is possible. The chain has TRBV18 and TRBJ2-7; D ambiguous. Germline CDR1 and CDR2: KGHSH and LQKENI. The CDR3 sequence is 14 residues long. The CDR3 nucleotides read TGTGCCAGCTCGTCGGCCAGGAACTCCTACGGGCAGTACTTC. Translated, it gives CASSSARNSYGQYF.